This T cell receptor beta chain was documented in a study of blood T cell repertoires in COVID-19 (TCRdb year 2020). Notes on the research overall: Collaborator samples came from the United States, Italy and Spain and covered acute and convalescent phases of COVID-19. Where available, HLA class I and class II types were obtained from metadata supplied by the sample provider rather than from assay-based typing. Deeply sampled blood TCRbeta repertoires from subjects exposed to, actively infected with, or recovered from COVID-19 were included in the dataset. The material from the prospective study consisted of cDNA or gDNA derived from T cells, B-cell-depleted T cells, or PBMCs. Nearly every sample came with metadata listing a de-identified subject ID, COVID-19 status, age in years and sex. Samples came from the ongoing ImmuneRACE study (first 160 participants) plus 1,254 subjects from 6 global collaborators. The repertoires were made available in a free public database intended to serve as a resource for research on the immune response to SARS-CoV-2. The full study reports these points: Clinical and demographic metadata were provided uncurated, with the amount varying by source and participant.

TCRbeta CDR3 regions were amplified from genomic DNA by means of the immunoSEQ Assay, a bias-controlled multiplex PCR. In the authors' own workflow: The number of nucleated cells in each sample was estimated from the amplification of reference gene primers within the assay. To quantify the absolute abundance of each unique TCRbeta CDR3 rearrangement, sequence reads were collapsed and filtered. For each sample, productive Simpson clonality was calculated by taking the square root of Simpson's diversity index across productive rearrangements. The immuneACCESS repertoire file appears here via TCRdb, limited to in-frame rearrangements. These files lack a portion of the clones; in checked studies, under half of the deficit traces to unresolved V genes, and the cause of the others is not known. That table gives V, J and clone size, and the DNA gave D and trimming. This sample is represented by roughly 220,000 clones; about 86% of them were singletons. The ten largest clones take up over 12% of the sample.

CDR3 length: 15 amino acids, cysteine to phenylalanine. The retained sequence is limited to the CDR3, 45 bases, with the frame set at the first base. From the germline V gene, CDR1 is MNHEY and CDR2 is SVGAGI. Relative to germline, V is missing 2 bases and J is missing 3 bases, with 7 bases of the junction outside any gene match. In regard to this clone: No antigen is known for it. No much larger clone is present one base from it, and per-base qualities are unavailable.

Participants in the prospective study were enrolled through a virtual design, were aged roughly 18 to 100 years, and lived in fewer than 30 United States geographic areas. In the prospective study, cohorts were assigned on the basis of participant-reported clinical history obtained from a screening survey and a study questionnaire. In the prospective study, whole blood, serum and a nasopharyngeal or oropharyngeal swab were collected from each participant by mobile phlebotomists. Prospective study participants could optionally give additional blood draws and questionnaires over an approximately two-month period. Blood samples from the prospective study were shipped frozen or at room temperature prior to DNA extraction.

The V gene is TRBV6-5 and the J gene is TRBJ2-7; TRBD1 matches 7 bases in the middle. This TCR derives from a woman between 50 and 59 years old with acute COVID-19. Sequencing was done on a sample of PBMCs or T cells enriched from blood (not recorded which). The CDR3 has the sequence CASSYGRDSYYEQYF. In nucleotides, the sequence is TGTGCCAGCAGTTACGGACGGGACAGTTACTACGAGCAGTACTTC.